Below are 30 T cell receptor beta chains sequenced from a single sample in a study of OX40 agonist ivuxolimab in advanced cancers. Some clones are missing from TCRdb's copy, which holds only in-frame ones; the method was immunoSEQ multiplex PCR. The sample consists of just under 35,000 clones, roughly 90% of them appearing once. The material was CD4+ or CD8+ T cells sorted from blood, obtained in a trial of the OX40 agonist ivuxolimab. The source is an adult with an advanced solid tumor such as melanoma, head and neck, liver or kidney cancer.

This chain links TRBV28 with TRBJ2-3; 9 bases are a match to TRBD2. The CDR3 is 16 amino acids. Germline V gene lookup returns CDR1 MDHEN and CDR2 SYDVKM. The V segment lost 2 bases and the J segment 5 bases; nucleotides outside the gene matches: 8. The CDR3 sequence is CASSLGREGLLDTQYF. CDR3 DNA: TGTGCCAGCAGTTTAGGGCGGGAGGGCCTTTTAGATACGCAGTATTTT.

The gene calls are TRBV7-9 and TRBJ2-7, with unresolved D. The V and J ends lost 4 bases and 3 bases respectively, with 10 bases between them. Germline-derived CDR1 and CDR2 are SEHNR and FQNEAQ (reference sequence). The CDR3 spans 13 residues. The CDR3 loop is CASSSPWGYEQYF. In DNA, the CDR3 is TGTGCCAGCAGCTCACCGTGGGGCTACGAGCAGTACTTC.

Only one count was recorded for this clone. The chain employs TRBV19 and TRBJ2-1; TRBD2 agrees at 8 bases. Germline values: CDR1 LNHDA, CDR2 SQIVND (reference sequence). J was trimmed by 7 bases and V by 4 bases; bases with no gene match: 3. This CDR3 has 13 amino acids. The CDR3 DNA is TGTGCCAGTAGTACGGGAGGGAGAAATGAGCAGTTCTTC. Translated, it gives CASSTGGRNEQFF.

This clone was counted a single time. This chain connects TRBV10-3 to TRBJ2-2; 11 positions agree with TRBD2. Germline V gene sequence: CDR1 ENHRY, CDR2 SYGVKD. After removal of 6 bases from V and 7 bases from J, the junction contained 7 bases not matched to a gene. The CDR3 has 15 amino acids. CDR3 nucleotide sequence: TGTGCCATCAGGGGTACTAGCGGGAGTAGCGGGGAGCTGTTTTTT. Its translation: CAIRGTSGSSGELFF.

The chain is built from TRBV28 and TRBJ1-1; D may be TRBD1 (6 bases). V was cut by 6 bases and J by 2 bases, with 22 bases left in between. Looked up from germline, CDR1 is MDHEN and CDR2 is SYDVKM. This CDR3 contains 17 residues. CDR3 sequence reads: CASRSYYMDSSNTEAFF. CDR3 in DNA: TGTGCCAGCAGATCATACTATATGGACAGTTCAAACACTGAAGCTTTCTTT.

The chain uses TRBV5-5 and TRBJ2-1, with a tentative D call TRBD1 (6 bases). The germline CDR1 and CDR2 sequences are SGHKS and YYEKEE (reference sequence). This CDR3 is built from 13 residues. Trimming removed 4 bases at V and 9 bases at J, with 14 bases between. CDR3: CASSEGTGSEQFF. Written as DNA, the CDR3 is TGTGCCAGCAGCGAAGGAACAGGGTCTGAGCAGTTCTTC.

In DNA form, the CDR3 reads TGCGCCAGCAGCTTCATCCCGTCCTCCTACGAGCAGTACTTC. Protein product: CASSFIPSSYEQYF. The J gene is TRBJ2-7, the V gene TRBV5-1, with D uncertain. Germline assignment: CDR1 SGHRS and CDR2 YFSETQ. Trimming left V 2 bases short and J 0 bases short, with 9 bases between. This CDR3 comprises 14 residues.

CDR3 in DNA: TGTGCCAGCAGTGCCCTGACAATCTCCGGGACAGCGACCGGGGAGCTGTTTTTT. Translating it yields CASSALTISGTATGELFF. The V and J genes are TRBV27 and TRBJ2-2, with 7 bases matching TRBD1. CDR3 length: 18 amino acids. Germline CDR1 and CDR2: MNHEY and SMNVEV (reference sequence). After removal of 5 bases from V and 5 bases from J, the junction contained 17 bases not matched to a gene.

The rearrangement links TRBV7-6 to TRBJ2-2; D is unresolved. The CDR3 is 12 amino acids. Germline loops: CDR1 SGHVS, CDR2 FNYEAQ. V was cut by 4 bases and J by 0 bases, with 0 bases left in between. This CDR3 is CASSSNTGELFF. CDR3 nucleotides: TGTGCCAGCAGCTCGAACACCGGGGAGCTGTTTTTT.

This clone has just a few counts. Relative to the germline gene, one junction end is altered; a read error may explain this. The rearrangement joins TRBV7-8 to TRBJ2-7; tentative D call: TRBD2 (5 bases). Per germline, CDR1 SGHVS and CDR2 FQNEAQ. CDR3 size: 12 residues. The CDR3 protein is CASSPLGRGWHF. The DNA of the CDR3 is TGTGCCAGCAGCCCACTCGGACGGGGATGGCACTTC.

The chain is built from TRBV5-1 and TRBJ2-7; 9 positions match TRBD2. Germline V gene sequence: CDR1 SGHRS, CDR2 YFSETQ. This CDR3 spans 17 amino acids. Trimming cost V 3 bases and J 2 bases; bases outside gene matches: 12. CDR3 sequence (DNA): TGCGCCAGCAGCTGGGGGTTGGGTAGCGGGAGAACCTACGAGCAGTACTTC. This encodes CASSWGLGSGRTYEQYF.

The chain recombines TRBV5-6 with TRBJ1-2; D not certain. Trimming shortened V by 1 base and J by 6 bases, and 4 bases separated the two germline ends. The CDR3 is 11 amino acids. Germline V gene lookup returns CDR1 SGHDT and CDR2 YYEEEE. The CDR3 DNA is TGTGCCAGCAGCTTGATAGATGGCTACACCTTC. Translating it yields CASSLIDGYTF. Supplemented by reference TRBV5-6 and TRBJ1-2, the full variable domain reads DAGVTQSPTHLIKTRGQQVTLRCSPKSGHDTVSWYQQALGQGPQFIFQYYEEEERQRGNFPDRFSGHQFPNYSSELNVNALLLGDSALYLCASSLIDGYTFGSGTRLTVV.

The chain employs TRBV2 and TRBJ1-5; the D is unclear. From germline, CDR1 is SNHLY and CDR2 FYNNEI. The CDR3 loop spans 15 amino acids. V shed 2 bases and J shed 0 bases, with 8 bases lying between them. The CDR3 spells CASSEQSNSNQPQHF. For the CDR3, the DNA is TGTGCCAGCAGTGAACAGAGTAATAGCAATCAGCCCCAGCATTTT.

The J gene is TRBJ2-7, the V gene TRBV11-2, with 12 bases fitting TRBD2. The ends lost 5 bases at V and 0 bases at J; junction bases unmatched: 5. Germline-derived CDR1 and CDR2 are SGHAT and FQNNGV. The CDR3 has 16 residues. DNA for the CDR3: TGTGCCAGCAGCCCACCGACTAGCGGGAGCTCCTACGAGCAGTACTTC. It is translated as CASSPPTSGSSYEQYF.

The CDR3 protein is CASSAGLGNQPQHF. DNA of the CDR3: TGTGCCAGCAGTGCCGGTCTCGGGAATCAGCCCCAGCATTTT. The chain carries TRBV25-1 and TRBJ1-5; D unresolved. Germline V gene sequence: CDR1 MGHDK, CDR2 SYGVNS. CDR3 length: 14 residues. Between the trimmed V and J ends, which lost 4 bases and 4 bases, there was a span of 11 bases.

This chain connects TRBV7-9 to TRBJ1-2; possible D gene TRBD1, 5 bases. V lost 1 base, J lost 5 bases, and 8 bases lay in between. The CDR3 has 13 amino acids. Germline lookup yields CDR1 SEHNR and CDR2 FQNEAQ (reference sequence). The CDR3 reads CASSLGDRYGYTF. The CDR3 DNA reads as TGTGCCAGCAGCTTAGGGGACCGGTATGGCTACACCTTC. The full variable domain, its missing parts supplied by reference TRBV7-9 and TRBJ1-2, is DTGVSQNPRHKITKRGQNVTFRCDPISEHNRLYWYRQTLGQGPEFLTYFQNEAQLEKSRLLSDRFSAERPKGSFSTLEIQRTEQGDSAMYLCASSLGDRYGYTFGSGTRLTVV.

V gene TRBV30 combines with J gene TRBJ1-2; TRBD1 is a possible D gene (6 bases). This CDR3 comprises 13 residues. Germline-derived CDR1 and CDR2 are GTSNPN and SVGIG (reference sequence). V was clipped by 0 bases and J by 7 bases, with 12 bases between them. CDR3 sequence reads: CAWSVRDMAGYTF. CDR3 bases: TGTGCCTGGAGTGTCCGGGACATGGCTGGCTACACCTTC.

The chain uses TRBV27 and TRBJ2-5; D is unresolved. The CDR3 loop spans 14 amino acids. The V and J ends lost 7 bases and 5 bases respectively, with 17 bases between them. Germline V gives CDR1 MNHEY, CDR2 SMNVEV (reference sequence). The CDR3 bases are TGTGCCAGCACCTCGATGTTTGGTGATGAGACCCAGTACTTC. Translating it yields CASTSMFGDETQYF.

The CDR3 is CASSAQGVEQFF. The CDR3 nucleotides read TGTGCCAGCAGCGCTCAAGGGGTTGAGCAGTTCTTC. The V gene is TRBV9, the J gene TRBJ2-1, with D possibly matching TRBD1 (5 bases). With 3 bases removed from V and 9 bases from J, the gap between germline ends came to 10 bases. This CDR3 has 12 residues. The V gene's germline CDR1 is SGDLS and CDR2 YYNGEE.

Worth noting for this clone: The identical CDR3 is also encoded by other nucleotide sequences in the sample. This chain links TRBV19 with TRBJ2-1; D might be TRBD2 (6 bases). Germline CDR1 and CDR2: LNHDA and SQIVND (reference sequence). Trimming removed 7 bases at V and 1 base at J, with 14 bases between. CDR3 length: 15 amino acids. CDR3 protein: CASTPRDSSYNEQFF. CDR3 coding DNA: TGTGCCAGTACCCCCAGGGACTCTTCCTACAATGAGCAGTTCTTC.

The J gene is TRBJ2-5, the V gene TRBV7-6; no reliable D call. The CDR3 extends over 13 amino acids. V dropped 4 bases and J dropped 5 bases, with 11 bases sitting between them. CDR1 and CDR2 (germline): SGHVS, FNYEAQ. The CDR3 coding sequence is TGTGCCAGCAGCTCAAATAGACGCGAGACCCAGTACTTC. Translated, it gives CASSSNRRETQYF.

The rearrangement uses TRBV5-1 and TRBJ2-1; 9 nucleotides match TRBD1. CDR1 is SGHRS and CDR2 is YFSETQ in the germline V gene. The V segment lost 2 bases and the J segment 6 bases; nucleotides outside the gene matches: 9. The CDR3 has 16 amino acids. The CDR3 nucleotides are TGCGCCAGCAGCTTATATGGGACAGGGCGGTTCAATGAGCAGTTCTTC. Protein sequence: CASSLYGTGRFNEQFF.

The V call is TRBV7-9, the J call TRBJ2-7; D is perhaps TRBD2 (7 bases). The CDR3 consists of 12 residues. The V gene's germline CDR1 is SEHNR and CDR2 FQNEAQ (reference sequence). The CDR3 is CAGGDTHYEQYF. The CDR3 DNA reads TGTGCTGGGGGGGACACCCACTACGAGCAGTACTTC.

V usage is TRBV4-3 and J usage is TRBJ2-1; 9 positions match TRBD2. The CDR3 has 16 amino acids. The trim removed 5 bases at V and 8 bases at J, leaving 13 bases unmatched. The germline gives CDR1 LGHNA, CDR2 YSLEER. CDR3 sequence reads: CASSYLLAGERDEQFF. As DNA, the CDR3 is TGCGCCAGCAGCTATCTTTTAGCGGGAGAAAGAGATGAGCAGTTCTTC.

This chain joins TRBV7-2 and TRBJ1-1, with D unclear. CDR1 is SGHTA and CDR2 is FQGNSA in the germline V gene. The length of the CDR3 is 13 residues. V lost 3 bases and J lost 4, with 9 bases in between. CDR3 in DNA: TGTGCCAGCAGCTTGGGTGGTTCCACTGAAGCTTTCTTT. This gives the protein CASSLGGSTEAFF.

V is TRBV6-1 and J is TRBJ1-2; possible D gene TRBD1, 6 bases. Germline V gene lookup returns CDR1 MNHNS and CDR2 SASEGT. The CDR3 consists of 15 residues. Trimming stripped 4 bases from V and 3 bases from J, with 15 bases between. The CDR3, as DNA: TGTGCCAGCAGTGCCAACAGGGATTACTACTATGGCTACACCTTC. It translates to CASSANRDYYYGYTF.

The CDR3 protein is CASSPPTEGPNYGYTF. Written as DNA, the CDR3 is TGTGCCAGCAGTCCCCCCACAGAGGGACCCAACTATGGCTACACCTTC. This chain joins TRBV28 and TRBJ1-2, with D maybe TRBD1 (5 bases). V was clipped by 5 bases and J by 2 bases, with 18 bases between them. Germline V gene sequence: CDR1 MDHEN, CDR2 SYDVKM. This CDR3 is built from 16 residues.

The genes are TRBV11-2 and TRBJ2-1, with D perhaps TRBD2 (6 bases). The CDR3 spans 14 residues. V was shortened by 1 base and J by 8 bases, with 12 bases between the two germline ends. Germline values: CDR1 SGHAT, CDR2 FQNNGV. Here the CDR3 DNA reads TGTGCCAGCAGCTTAGCGGACTGGAGGGATGAGCAGTTCTTC. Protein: CASSLADWRDEQFF.

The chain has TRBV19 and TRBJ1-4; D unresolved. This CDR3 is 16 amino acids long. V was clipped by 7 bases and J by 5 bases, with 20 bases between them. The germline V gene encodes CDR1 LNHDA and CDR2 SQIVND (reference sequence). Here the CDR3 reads CASTSTKLSPNEKLFF. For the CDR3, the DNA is TGTGCCAGTACTTCCACCAAGCTAAGTCCCAATGAAAAACTGTTTTTT.

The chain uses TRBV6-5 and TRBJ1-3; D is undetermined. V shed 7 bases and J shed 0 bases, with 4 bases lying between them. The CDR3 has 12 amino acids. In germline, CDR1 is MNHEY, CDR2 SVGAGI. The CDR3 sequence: CASNPSGNTIYF. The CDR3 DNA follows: TGTGCCAGCAACCCCTCTGGAAACACCATATATTTT.